This T cell receptor (beta chain) was sequenced in a study of vaccination effects on CD4 cells after COVID-19 (dated by TCRdb to 2021 to 2024). Regarding the research as a whole: Post-vaccine samples across the study were collected a median of 72 days after the second dose, with a range of 14 to 241. SARS-CoV-2 spike-specific CD4+ TCR repertoires from before and after mRNA vaccination were compared in COVID-19 convalescent patients and in infection-naive vaccine recipients. A total of some eleven COVID-19 convalescent patients and a few SARS-CoV-2-naive healthy vaccine recipients were included in the full study. In the study, cultures from other donors were sequenced using the Oncomine TCR Beta short-read assay on an Illumina iSeq 100. General findings and caveats noted by the study authors: In healthy vaccine recipients, vaccine-induced clones were almost all SARS-CoV-2 mono-reactive, with only 1 of 255 being cross-reactive with common cold coronaviruses. The study was limited by a small number of convalescent patients and lacked early post-infection timepoints. Clones induced by infection and clones induced by vaccination both contracted markedly at late timepoints after vaccination, which fits with T cell responses waning over time.

The library was built by means of the immunoSEQ multiplex PCR assay. DNA from the cultured and isolated CD4+ T cells underwent TCR beta CDR3 sequencing. Regarding the original processing steps: Non-productive TCR sequences were discarded, and reads were trimmed to the CDR3 region, with only CDR3s of 7 or more amino acids retained. Antigen-specific clonotypes were identified with the MANAFEST web app by comparing expansion in peptide wells against reference cultures. To be called positive, a clone needed expansion at FDR<0.05 compared with the reference and with all other wells, an odds ratio greater than 5, and a frequency greater than 0.1% in two replicate wells. Cross-reactive clonotypes were defined as significantly expanded in SARS-CoV-2 spike wells and in at least one common cold coronavirus spike condition. Levenshtein distance calculated with the stringdist R package was used to assess CDR3 similarity, and unrooted trees were constructed with ape in R 3.6.1. TCRdb stores this immuneACCESS table with in-frame sequences only. Part of the clones is absent; in the studies checked, under half of the shortfall reflects unresolved V genes, and no reason is known for the rest. The D gene and trimming were derived from the DNA, and the V and J assignments and clone size from that table. The sample includes tens of thousands of clones, with approximately 82% observed a single time. The top ten clones comprise just under 2% of the sample.

In the ViraFEST assay, PBMC were stimulated with viral peptide pools, and TCR sequencing was then used to find antigen-specific CD4+ T cell clonotypes based on their expansion. After around ten days of culture, CD4+ T cells were isolated with the EasySep CD4+ T cell isolation kit. Two doses of either the BNT162b2 or the mRNA-1273 mRNA SARS-CoV-2 vaccine were administered to participants. None of the healthy vaccine recipients had a prior SARS-CoV-2 infection, which was confirmed by nucleocapsid antibody tests that came back negative both before and after vaccination. About 1.8 million PBMC per well were cultured with 10 ug/ml peptides in IMDM containing 5% human AB serum, around 10 IU/ml IL-2 and gentamicin. On days 3 and 7, half of the culture medium was replaced with fresh IL-2-containing medium. Each peptide stimulation condition was cultured in triplicate wells unless otherwise noted. Using Ficoll-Paque Plus gradient centrifugation, PBMC were separated from whole blood and then either used fresh or cryopreserved at -140C. The spike proteins of SARS-CoV-2 and of the common cold coronaviruses HCoV-NL63, HCoV-OC43 and HCoV-229E were spanned by overlapping peptide pools. Genomic DNA was extracted from cultured CD4+ T cells with the QIAamp micro DNA kit.

The trim is 2 bases for V and 0 bases for J, with a gap of 8 bases between the germline ends. The CDR3, from cysteine to phenylalanine, totals 14 residues. Of all the DNA, just the CDR3 is kept, 42 bases in frame from base 1. CDR1 and CDR2, looked up from the germline V gene, are SGHRS and YFSETQ. A remark on this clone: Its antigen remains unidentified. Base-call qualities are not available, and no considerably larger clone is one nucleotide away.

Sequenced here: CD4+ T cells from PBMCs cultured with HCoV-NL63 spike peptides, sampled after COVID-19 vaccination. The cell subset or site label, read with the paper, signifies: HCoV-NL63 spike overlapping peptide pool stimulation. The rearrangement combines TRBV5-1 with TRBJ1-1; there is no confident call for the D gene. This receptor was obtained from a human donor who received a COVID-19 vaccine. Some clones in this sample may be carry-over from other donors' samples. The CDR3 protein: CASSFRAMNTEAFF. Here is the DNA: TGCGCCAGCAGCTTTCGGGCTATGAACACTGAAGCTTTCTTT.